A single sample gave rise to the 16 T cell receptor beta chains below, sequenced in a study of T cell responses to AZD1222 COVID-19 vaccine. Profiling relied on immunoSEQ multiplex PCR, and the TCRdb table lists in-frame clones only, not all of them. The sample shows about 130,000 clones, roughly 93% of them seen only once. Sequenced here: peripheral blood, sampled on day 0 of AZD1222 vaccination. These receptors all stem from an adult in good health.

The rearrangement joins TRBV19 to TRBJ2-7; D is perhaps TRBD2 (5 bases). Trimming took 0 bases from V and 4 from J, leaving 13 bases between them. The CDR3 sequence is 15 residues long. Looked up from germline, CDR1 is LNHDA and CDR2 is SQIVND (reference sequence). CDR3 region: CASSIDNERSYEQYF. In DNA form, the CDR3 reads TGTGCCAGTAGTATAGATAACGAGCGGAGTTACGAGCAGTACTTC.

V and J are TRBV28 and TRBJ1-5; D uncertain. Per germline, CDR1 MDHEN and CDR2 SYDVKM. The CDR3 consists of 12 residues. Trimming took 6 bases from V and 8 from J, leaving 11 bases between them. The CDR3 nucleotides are TGTGCCAGCAGCCCTTCGAGGGAGCCCCAGCATTTT. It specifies CASSPSREPQHF.

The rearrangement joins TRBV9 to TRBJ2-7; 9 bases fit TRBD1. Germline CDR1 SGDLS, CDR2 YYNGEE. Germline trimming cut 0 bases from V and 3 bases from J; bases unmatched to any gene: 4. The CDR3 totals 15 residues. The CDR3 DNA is TGTGCCAGCAGCGTAGGTGGGACAGGGAGCTACGAGCAGTACTTC. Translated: CASSVGGTGSYEQYF.

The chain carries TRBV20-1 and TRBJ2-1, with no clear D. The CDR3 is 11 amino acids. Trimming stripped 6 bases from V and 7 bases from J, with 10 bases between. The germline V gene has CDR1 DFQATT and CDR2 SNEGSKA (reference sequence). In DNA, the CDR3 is TGCAGTGCCCAGCTATGGAATGAGCAGTTCTTC. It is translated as CSAQLWNEQFF.

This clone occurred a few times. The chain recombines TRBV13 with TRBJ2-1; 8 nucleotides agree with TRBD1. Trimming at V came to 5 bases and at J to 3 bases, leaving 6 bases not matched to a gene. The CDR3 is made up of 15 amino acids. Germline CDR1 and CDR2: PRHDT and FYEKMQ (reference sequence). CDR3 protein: CASSLSGTGYNEQFF. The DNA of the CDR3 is TGTGCCAGCAGCCTCTCCGGGACAGGCTACAATGAGCAGTTCTTC.

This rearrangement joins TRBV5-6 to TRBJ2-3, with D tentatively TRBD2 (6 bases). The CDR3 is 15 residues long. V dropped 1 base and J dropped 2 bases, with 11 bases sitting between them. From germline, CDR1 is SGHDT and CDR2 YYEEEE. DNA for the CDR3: TGTGCCAGCAGCTTGATAGGCGGGACCACAGATACGCAGTATTTT. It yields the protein CASSLIGGTTDTQYF.

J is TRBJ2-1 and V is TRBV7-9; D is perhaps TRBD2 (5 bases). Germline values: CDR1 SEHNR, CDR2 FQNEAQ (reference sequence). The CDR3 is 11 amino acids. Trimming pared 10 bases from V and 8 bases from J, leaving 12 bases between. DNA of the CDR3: TGTGCCATCCTAGCCGGCTATGAGCAGTTCTTC. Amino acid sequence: CAILAGYEQFF. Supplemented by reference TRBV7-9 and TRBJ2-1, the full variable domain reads DTGVSQNPRHKITKRGQNVTFRCDPISEHNRLYWYRQTLGQGPEFLTYFQNEAQLEKSRLLSDRFSAERPKGSFSTLEIQRTEQGDSAMYLCAILAGYEQFFGPGTRLTVL.

CDR3 sequence (DNA): TGTGCCAGCCAAGGGGCCTTAAACACTGAAGCTTTCTTT. This translates into CASQGALNTEAFF. This chain connects TRBV5-4 to TRBJ1-1; D may be TRBD1 (5 bases). The V gene's germline CDR1 is SGHNT and CDR2 YYREEE (reference sequence). There are 13 residues in the CDR3. The V gene lost 7 bases and the J gene lost 2 bases, with 12 bases spanning the gap. The full variable domain, completed using reference TRBV5-4 and TRBJ1-1, is ETGVTQSPTHLIKTRGQQVTLRCSSQSGHNTVSWYQQALGQGPQFIFQYYREEENGRGNFPPRFSGLQFPNYSSELNVNALELDDSALYLCASQGALNTEAFFGQGTRLTVV.

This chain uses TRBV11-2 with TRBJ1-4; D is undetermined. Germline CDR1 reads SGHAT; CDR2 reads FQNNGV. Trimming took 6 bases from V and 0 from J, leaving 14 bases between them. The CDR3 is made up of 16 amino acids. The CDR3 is CASRASDGATNEKLFF. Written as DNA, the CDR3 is TGTGCCAGCAGAGCTTCAGACGGCGCAACTAATGAAAAACTGTTTTTT.

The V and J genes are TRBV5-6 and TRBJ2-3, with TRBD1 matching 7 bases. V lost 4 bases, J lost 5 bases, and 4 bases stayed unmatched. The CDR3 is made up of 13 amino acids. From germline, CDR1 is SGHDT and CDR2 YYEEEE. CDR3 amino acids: CASSITGVDTQYF. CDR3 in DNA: TGTGCCAGCAGCATTACAGGGGTAGATACGCAGTATTTT.

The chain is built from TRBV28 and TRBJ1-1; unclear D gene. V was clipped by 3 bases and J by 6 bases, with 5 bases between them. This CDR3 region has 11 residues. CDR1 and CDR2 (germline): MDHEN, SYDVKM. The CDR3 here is CASSLWPEAFF. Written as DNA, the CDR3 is TGTGCCAGCAGTTTGTGGCCTGAAGCTTTCTTT.

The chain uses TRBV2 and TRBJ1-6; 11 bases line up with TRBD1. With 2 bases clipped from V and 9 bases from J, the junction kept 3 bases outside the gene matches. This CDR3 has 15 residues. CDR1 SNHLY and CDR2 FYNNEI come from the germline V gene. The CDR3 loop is CASSERGTGGSPLHF. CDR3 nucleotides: TGTGCCAGCAGTGAACGGGGGACAGGGGGTTCACCCCTCCACTTT.

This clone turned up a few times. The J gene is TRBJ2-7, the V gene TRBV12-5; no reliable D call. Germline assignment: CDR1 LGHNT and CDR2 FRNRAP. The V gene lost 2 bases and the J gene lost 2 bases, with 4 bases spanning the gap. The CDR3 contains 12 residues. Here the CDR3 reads CASGLSTYEQYF. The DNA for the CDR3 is TGTGCTAGTGGTTTGTCAACCTACGAGCAGTACTTC.

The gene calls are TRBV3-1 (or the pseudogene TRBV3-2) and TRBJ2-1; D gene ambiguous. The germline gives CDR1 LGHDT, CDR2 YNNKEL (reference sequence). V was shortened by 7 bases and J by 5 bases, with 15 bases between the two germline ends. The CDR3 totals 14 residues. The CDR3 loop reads CASKSPRPNNEQFF. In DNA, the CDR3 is TGTGCCAGCAAAAGCCCCCGACCCAACAATGAGCAGTTCTTC.

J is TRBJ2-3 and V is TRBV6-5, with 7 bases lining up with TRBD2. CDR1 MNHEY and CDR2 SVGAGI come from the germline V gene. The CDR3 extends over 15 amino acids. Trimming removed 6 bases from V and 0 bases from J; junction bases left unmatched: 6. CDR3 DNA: TGTGCCAGCAGGGGGAGGGGCCGAAGCACAGATACGCAGTATTTT. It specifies CASRGRGRSTDTQYF.

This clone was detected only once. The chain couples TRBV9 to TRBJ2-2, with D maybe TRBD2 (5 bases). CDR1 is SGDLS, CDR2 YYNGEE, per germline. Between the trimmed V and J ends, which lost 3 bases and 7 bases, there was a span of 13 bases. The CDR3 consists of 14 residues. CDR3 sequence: CASSADLEDGELFF. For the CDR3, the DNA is TGTGCCAGCAGCGCTGACTTGGAGGACGGGGAGCTGTTTTTT.